This entry is about one T cell receptor beta chain. Its antigen remains undetermined. Base-call qualities are not available, and no considerably larger clone is one nucleotide away. The sample is drawn from a study of T cells in tuberculosis (dated by TCRdb to the late 2010s). Turning to the overall study: The study combined CD1B tetramers and high-throughput TCR immunosequencing to characterize T cells specific for the mycobacterial lipid antigen glucose monomycolate (GMM). A South African clinical cohort compared IGRA-negative adolescents, IGRA-positive adolescents with latent tuberculosis and adults with active tuberculosis, fewer than 12 per group.

The immunoSEQ multiplex PCR assay was used to generate TCR libraries, with TCR-beta and/or TCR-alpha/delta assays applied to each sample. The amplified TCR libraries were sequenced on the Illumina high-throughput platform. As for how the authors treated the data: Clustering and dimensionality reduction were performed using pairwise TCRdist distances among GMM-specific receptors from ex vivo sorted or in vitro expanded T cells. Each clinical repertoire received a mean NN-distance score, defined as the average TCRdist to the nearest 10% of tetramer-positive reference sequences. GEM TCR motif frequency was calculated as the fraction of unique TCRs that matched known GEM sequences in V/J usage and CDR3 length. Linear discriminant analysis with leave-one-out cross-validation, implemented in scikit-learn, was used to classify active tuberculosis. In TCRdb, the immuneACCESS table is reduced to in-frame sequences with V and J assigned. These tables do not hold every clone; where another copy was compared, an unresolved V gene accounts for under half, and the others remain unexplained. The DNA gave D and trimming, while V, J and clone size come from that table. The sample table records 30,000 to 35,000 clones; 95% to 97% of these occur just once. Roughly 6.2% of the sample rests with the top ten.

Summary of the overall study and its limitations: Clinical samples were chosen by availability of cryopreserved specimens, and active tuberculosis cases were adults while controls were adolescents. The smaller NN-distances were partly driven by shorter CDR3-alpha lengths in active tuberculosis patients, and the difference for TCR-beta did not reach statistical significance. Active tuberculosis TCR-alpha repertoires showed smaller mean NN-distances to GMM-specific TCRs than IGRA-negative controls, suggesting clonal expansion of these TCRs. Using GEM motif frequencies, a classifier achieved 65% to 75% accuracy, whereas a classifier built on the diverse GMM-specific repertoire got to 87% accuracy (AUROC 0.75 to 0.9).

At study entry, a tuberculin skin test and the QuantiFERON-TB GOLD In-Tube IGRA were used to screen adolescents for latent tuberculosis infection. Unsorted cryopreserved PBMC were immunosequenced, covering on average approximately 100,000 T cells per clinical donor. Eleven high schools in the Worcester region of the Western Cape, South Africa, served as enrollment sites for adolescents aged 12 to 18 years. Around 10 adolescents infected with M. tuberculosis and around 10 uninfected adolescents were chosen and matched for age and sex. Adolescent PBMC were isolated from freshly drawn heparinized blood by density centrifugation and cryopreserved. V is cut by 2 bases and J by 9 bases, and the space between the germline ends is 16 bases. CDR1 and CDR2 are drawn from the germline V gene (reference sequence): GTSNPN, SVGIG. Spanning cysteine to phenylalanine, the CDR3 consists of 13 amino acids. The read is trimmed to its CDR3 DNA, 39 bases read in frame from base 1.

This receptor was identified in a donor aged 10 to 29 with latent tuberculosis or without tuberculosis infection. The sample consisted of PBMCs. The chain uses TRBV30 and TRBJ1-1, with an unclear D gene assignment. The DNA sequence is TGTGCCTGGAGTTTCGGCCTCTTCGGGAAAGCTTTCTTT. This translates into CAWSFGLFGKAFF.